These 14 T cell receptor beta chains originate from one sample sequenced in a study of monozygotic twins with inflammatory bowel disease. With the 5' RACE reads reprocessed, TCRdb shows one record per CDR3 protein and no DNA. The table for this sample gives 150,000 or so distinct CDR3 sequences. The sample was blood. These receptors were collected from a human donor with ulcerative colitis or Crohn's disease, or a healthy co-twin of an affected twin (not recorded which).

V and J are TRBV4-1 and TRBJ1-1; TCRdb's D call, TRBD1, is unchecked because there is no DNA. CDR1 and CDR2 (germline): MGHRA, YSYEKL. This CDR3 has 15 amino acids. The CDR3 here is CASSQFRGMNTEAFF.

CDR3 sequence reads: CSVDITVGETQYF. The V gene is TRBV29-1, the J gene TRBJ2-5. The CDR3 has 13 amino acids. CDR1 and CDR2 from the germline V gene are SQVTM and ANQGSEA.

The chain has TRBV5-6 and TRBJ1-1. Germline-derived CDR1 and CDR2 are SGHDT and YYEEEE. The CDR3 consists of 15 residues. CDR3 residues: CASSLPGWVNTEAFF. Together with reference TRBV5-6 and TRBJ1-1, the CDR3 gives the full variable domain: DAGVTQSPTHLIKTRGQQVTLRCSPKSGHDTVSWYQQALGQGPQFIFQYYEEEERQRGNFPDRFSGHQFPNYSSELNVNALLLGDSALYLCASSLPGWVNTEAFFGQGTRLTVV.

This chain connects TRBV20-1 to TRBJ1-5; no DNA is available, so the TRBD1 call from TCRdb remains unchecked. Looked up from germline, CDR1 is DFQATT and CDR2 is SNEGSKA (reference sequence). The CDR3 is made up of 17 amino acids. CDR3 in amino acids: CSASKGRPTGINQPQHF.

The chain has TRBV27 and TRBJ1-5; TCRdb selects TRBD1, and the lack of DNA leaves this call unchecked. The CDR3 is 14 residues long. CDR1 is MNHEY, CDR2 SMNVEV, per germline (reference sequence). CDR3: CASSSRGGDQPQHF.

This chain uses TRBV20-1 with TRBJ2-5; the TRBD1 assignment by TCRdb is unverifiable without DNA. Per the germline V gene, CDR1 is DFQATT and CDR2 is SNEGSKA (reference sequence). This CDR3 has 12 amino acids. This CDR3 reads CSAGGPAETQYF.

The V gene is TRBV29-1, the J gene TRBJ2-1; the D call from TCRdb, TRBD2, cannot be confirmed without DNA. The germline V gene encodes CDR1 SQVTM and CDR2 ANQGSEA. CDR3 size: 16 residues. The CDR3 reads CSVEPGTSGTYNEQFF.

V and J are TRBV27 and TRBJ2-2; the TCRdb call, TRBD1, lacks DNA for checking. The CDR3 consists of 14 residues. CDR1 MNHEY and CDR2 SMNVEV come from the germline V gene (reference sequence). CDR3 sequence: CASSLTGTLGELFF.

This rearrangement joins TRBV6-1 to TRBJ1-6; without DNA, the TCRdb call of TRBD1 cannot be checked. CDR3 length: 16 amino acids. Germline CDR1 and CDR2: MNHNS and SASEGT. CDR3: CASRGTVSSYNSPLHF.

The chain carries TRBV29-1 and TRBJ1-3; lacking DNA, the TRBD1 call made by TCRdb goes unchecked. CDR1 and CDR2 (germline): SQVTM, ANQGSEA. The CDR3 is 17 amino acids. CDR3 protein: CSVFGTGYLASGNTIYF.

The chain uses TRBV24-1 and TRBJ1-2; the D gene TCRdb calls, TRBD1, cannot be checked with no DNA. The CDR3 runs 14 residues. The germline V gene has CDR1 KGHDR and CDR2 SFDVKD. Here the CDR3 reads CATSESGTGGGYTF.

This rearrangement joins TRBV19 to TRBJ2-1; TCRdb's assignment of TRBD1 cannot be checked, as there is no DNA. The V gene's germline CDR1 is LNHDA and CDR2 SQIVND (reference sequence). The CDR3 contains 17 residues. The CDR3 sequence: CASSIGVWGRGYNEQFF.

The V gene is TRBV5-4, the J gene TRBJ2-6; TCRdb picks TRBD2, but there is no DNA to check that call. The CDR3 is 21 amino acids. Germline V gives CDR1 SGHNT, CDR2 YYREEE (reference sequence). CDR3: CASSLARGLAGGPSGANVLTF. Complete variable domain (other parts from reference TRBV5-4 and TRBJ2-6): ETGVTQSPTHLIKTRGQQVTLRCSSQSGHNTVSWYQQALGQGPQFIFQYYREEENGRGNFPPRFSGLQFPNYSSELNVNALELDDSALYLCASSLARGLAGGPSGANVLTFGAGSRLTVL.

V is TRBV19 and J is TRBJ1-1; no DNA is available, so the TRBD1 call from TCRdb remains unchecked. Germline CDR1 LNHDA, CDR2 SQIVND (reference sequence). There are 15 residues in the CDR3. CDR3 loop: CASSISTGRNTEAFF.